A single sample is the source of the 9 T cell receptor beta chains below, sequenced in a study of cytomegalovirus exposure and HLA in healthy donors. The primer mix had 60 Vbeta and 13 Jbeta primers. The assay was immunoSEQ multiplex PCR, and TCRdb's table has in-frame clones only and misses some. The repertoire holds 150,000 to 180,000 clones, with 70% to 90% as singletons. Sequencing was performed on PBMCs. These receptors were collected from a woman in her thirties or forties in good health and CMV-seropositive.

The table lists this clone with a few counts. V and J are TRBV2 and TRBJ2-5; 7 bases are a match to TRBD2. Germline-derived CDR1 and CDR2 are SNHLY and FYNNEI. The CDR3 covers 13 residues. The J segment lost 11 bases and the V segment lost 8 bases, leaving 14 bases of the junction unmatched. CDR3 loop: CASAVSGIVEQYF. CDR3 nucleotides: TGTGCCAGCGCGGTGAGCGGGATTGTTGAGCAGTACTTC. Filled out from reference TRBV2 and TRBJ2-5, the complete variable domain reads EPEVTQTPSHQVTQMGQEVILRCVPISNHLYFYWYRQILGQKVEFLVSFYNNEISEKSEIFDDQFSVERPDGSNFTLKIRSTKLEDSAMYFCASAVSGIVEQYFGPGTRLLVL.

The chain employs TRBV6-1 and TRBJ1-5, with D unclear. Germline V gene data show CDR1 as MNHNS and CDR2 as SASEGT. V gave up 7 bases and J gave up 2 bases, with 9 bases separating them. This CDR3 comprises 13 residues. CDR3 in DNA: TGTGCCAGCACTGACATTGGCAATCAGCCCCAGCATTTT. Protein sequence: CASTDIGNQPQHF.

This clone occurred once. This chain uses TRBV5-5 with TRBJ1-2; D might be TRBD1 (6 bases). Trimming left V 2 bases short and J 4 bases short, with 12 bases between. Germline CDR1 SGHKS, CDR2 YYEKEE (reference sequence). This CDR3 is built from 14 residues. The CDR3 here is CASSLGGVVYGYTF. CDR3 bases: TGTGCCAGCAGCTTAGGGGGAGTAGTCTATGGCTACACCTTC.

The gene calls are TRBV6-5 and TRBJ1-1, with D possibly matching TRBD1 (6 bases). V lost 0 bases, J lost 0 bases, and 11 bases lay in between. The CDR3 length is 16 residues. Per the germline V gene, CDR1 is MNHEY and CDR2 is SVGAGI. This chain's CDR3 is CASSYSTGLMNTEAFF. The DNA for the CDR3 is TGTGCCAGCAGTTACTCAACAGGGCTAATGAACACTGAAGCTTTCTTT.

This chain connects TRBV13 to TRBJ1-2, with D possibly TRBD1 on 6 matching bases. Germline-derived CDR1 and CDR2 are PRHDT and FYEKMQ (reference sequence). The length of the CDR3 is 18 residues. Trimming took off 2 bases at V and 6 bases at J, with 25 bases between the two ends. CDR3 nucleotides: TGTGCCAGCAGCTTAATAGGGCGATCGGGGGGGCGGAGGGATGGCTACACCTTC. As protein: CASSLIGRSGGRRDGYTF.

The chain uses TRBV30 and TRBJ1-2; TRBD1 might be the D (6 bases). V dropped 1 base and J dropped 4 bases, with 16 bases sitting between them. The CDR3 contains 15 residues. CDR1 is GTSNPN and CDR2 is SVGIG in the germline V gene (reference sequence). The CDR3 loop reads CAWSGGGGRVYGYTF. The CDR3 DNA reads TGTGCCTGGAGTGGAGGGGGAGGGCGAGTCTATGGCTACACCTTC.

The chain joins TRBV9 to TRBJ2-1; the match to TRBD2 covers 9 bases. The J segment lost 1 base and the V segment lost 0 bases, leaving 5 bases of the junction unmatched. The V gene's germline CDR1 is SGDLS and CDR2 YYNGEE. The CDR3 contains 17 residues. This CDR3 reads CASSVGGSGGSYNEQFF. The CDR3, as DNA: TGTGCCAGCAGCGTAGGTGGTAGCGGGGGATCCTACAATGAGCAGTTCTTC. Filled out from reference TRBV9 and TRBJ2-1, the complete variable domain reads DSGVTQTPKHLITATGQRVTLRCSPRSGDLSVYWYQQSLDQGLQFLIQYYNGEERAKGNILERFSAQQFPDLHSELNLSSLELGDSALYFCASSVGGSGGSYNEQFFGPGTRLTVL.

This clone was seen only once. The chain joins TRBV19 to TRBJ1-1; TRBD1 is a possible D gene (6 bases). This CDR3 region has 15 residues. Germline lookup yields CDR1 LNHDA and CDR2 SQIVND (reference sequence). Trimming took off 6 bases at V and 0 bases at J, with 14 bases between the two ends. The CDR3 bases are TGTGCCAGTAGAAACAGGGAGAGTTTGAACACTGAAGCTTTCTTT. It specifies CASRNRESLNTEAFF.

The V call is TRBV5-1, the J call TRBJ2-2, with 7 bases identical to TRBD2. The junction had 8 bases not matched to a gene; V was cut back by 0 bases and J by 0 bases. Per germline, CDR1 SGHRS and CDR2 YFSETQ. This CDR3 is 18 amino acids long. The DNA for the CDR3 is TGCGCCAGCAGCTTGGGAAATGAGCTAGCGGCGAACACCGGGGAGCTGTTTTTT. Its translation: CASSLGNELAANTGELFF.